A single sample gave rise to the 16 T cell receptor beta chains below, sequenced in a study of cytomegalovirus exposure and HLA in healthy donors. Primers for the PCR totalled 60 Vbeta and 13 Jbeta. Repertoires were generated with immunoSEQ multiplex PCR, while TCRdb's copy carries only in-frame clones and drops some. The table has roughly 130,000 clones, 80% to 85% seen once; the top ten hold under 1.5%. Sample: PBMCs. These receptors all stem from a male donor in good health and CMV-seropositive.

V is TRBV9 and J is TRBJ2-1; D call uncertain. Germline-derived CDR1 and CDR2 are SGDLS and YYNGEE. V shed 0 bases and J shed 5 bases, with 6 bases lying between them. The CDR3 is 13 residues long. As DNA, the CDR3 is TGTGCCAGCAGCGTAGGGCCCGACAATGAGCAGTTCTTC. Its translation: CASSVGPDNEQFF.

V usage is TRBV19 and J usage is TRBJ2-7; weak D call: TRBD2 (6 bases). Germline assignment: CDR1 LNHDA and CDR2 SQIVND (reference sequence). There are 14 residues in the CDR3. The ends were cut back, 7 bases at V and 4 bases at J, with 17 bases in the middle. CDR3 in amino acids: CASNPGGAGYEQYF. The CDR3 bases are TGTGCCAGTAATCCAGGAGGGGCGGGGTACGAGCAGTACTTC.

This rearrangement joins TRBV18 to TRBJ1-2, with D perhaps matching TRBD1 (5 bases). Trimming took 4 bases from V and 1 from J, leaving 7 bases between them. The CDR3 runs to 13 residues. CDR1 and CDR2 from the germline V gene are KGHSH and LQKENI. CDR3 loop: CASSRDSNYGYTF. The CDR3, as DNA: TGTGCCAGCTCACGAGACAGTAACTATGGCTACACCTTC.

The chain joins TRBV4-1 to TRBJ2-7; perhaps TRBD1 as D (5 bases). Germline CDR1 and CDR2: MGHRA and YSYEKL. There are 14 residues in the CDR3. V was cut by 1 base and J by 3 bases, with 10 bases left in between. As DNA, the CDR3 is TGCGCCAGCAGCCAAGGCAGGGTAAGCTACGAGCAGTACTTC. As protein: CASSQGRVSYEQYF.

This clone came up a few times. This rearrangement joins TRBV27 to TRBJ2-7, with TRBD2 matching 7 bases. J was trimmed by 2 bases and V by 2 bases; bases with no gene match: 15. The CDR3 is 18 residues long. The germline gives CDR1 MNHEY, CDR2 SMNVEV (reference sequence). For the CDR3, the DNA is TGTGCCAGCAGTTTACGCGGGCGAGGCAAGCGGGACCCCTACGAGCAGTACTTC. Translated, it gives CASSLRGRGKRDPYEQYF.

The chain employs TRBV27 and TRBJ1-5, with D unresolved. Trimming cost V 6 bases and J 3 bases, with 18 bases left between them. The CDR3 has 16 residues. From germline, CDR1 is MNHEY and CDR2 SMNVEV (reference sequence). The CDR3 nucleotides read TGTGCCAGCAGCCGTACCGGGAGCCGGTACAATCAGCCCCAGCATTTT. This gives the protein CASSRTGSRYNQPQHF.

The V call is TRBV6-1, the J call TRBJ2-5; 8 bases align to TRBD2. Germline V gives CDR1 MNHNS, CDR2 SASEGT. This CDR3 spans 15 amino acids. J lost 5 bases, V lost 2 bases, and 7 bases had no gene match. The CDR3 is CASSELSGGPETQYF. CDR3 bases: TGTGCCAGCAGTGAACTGTCGGGGGGGCCTGAGACCCAGTACTTC.

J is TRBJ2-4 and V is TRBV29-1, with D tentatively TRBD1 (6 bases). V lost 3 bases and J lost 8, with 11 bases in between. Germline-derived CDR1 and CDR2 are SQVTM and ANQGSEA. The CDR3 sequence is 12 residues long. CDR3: CSVELQGHIQYF. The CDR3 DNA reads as TGCAGCGTTGAGCTACAGGGCCACATTCAGTACTTC.

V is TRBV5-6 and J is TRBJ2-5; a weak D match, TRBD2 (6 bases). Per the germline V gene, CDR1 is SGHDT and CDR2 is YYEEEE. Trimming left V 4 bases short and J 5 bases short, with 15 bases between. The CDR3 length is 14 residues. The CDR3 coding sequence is TGTGCCAGCAGCCTCCCCGGGGGAGAGGAGACCCAGTACTTC. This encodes CASSLPGGEETQYF.

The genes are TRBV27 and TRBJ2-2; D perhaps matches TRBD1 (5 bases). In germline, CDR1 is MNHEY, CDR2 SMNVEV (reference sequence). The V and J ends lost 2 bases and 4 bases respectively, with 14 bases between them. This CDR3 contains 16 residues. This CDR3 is CASSLQGMSPTGELFF. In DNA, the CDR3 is TGTGCCAGCAGTTTACAGGGTATGTCTCCCACCGGGGAGCTGTTTTTT.

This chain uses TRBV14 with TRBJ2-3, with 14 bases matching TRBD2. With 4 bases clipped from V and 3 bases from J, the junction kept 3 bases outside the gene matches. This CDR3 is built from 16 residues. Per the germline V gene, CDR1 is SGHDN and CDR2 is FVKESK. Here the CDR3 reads CASSPRLAGGTDTQYF. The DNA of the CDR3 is TGTGCCAGCAGCCCCCGACTAGCGGGAGGGACAGATACGCAGTATTTT.

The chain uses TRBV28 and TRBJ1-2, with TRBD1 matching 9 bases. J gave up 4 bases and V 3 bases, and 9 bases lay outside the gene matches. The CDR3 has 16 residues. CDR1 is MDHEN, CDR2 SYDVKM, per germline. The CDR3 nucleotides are TGTGCCAGCAGTTTTTTACAGGGGGCTGGCCCCTATGGCTACACCTTC. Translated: CASSFLQGAGPYGYTF.

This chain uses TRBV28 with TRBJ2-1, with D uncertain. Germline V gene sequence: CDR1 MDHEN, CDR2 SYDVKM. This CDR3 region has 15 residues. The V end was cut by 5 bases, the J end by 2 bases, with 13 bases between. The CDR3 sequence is CASSQAYSAYNEQFF. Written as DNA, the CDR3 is TGTGCCAGCAGTCAGGCATACTCGGCCTACAATGAGCAGTTCTTC.

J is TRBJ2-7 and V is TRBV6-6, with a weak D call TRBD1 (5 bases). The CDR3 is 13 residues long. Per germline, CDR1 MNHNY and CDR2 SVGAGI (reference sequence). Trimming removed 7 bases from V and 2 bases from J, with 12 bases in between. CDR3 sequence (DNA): TGTGCCAGCACCAAAGAAGGGGCCTACGAGCAGTACTTC. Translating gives CASTKEGAYEQYF.

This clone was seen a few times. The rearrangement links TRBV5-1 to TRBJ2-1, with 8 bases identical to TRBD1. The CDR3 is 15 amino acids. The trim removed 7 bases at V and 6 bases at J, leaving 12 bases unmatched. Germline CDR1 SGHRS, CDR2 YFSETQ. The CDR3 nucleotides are TGCGCCAGCGGCCGACAGGGGACGGTAGGCAATGAGCAGTTCTTC. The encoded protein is CASGRQGTVGNEQFF.

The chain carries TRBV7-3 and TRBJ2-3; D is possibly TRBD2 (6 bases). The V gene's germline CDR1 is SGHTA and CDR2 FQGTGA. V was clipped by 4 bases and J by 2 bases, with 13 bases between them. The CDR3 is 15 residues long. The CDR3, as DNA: TGTGCCAGCAGCTATAGCGGCGCCCCCACAGATACGCAGTATTTT. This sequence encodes CASSYSGAPTDTQYF.